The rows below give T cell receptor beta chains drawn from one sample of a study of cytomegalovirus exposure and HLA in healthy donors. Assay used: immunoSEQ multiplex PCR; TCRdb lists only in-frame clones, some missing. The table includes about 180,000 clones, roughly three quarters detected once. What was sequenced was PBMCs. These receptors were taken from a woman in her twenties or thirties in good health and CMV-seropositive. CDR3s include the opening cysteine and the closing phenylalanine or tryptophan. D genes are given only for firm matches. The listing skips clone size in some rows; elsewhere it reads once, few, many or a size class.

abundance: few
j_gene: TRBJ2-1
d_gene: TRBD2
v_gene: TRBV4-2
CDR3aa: CASSQDGGLAGGAEQFF
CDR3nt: TGTGCCAGCAGCCAAGATGGGGGACTAGCGGGGGGGGCTGAGCAGTTCTTC

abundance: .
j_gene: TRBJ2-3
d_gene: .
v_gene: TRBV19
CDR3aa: CASSAMTGRDTQYF
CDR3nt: TGTGCCAGTAGTGCGATGACAGGGAGGGATACGCAGTATTTT

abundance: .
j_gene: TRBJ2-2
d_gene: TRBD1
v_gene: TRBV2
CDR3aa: CASSEDRGRTGELFF
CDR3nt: TGTGCCAGCAGTGAAGACAGGGGGCGGACCGGGGAGCTGTTTTTT

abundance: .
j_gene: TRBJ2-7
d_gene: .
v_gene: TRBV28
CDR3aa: CASSTQRMTESYEQYF
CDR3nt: TGTGCCAGCAGTACTCAAAGGATGACAGAATCCTACGAGCAGTACTTC

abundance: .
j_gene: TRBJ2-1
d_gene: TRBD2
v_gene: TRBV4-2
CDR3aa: CASGSGGAENEQFF
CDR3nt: TGTGCCAGCGGTAGCGGGGGGGCCGAAAATGAGCAGTTCTTC

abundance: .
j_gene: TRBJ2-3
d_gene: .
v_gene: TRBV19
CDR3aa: CASRPGIAGADTQYF
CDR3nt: TGTGCCAGTCGCCCCGGGATAGCAGGTGCAGATACGCAGTATTTT

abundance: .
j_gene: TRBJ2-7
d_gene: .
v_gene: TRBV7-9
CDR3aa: CASSYSGDTQYF
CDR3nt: TGTGCCAGCAGTTATTCAGGCGATACGCAGTACTTC

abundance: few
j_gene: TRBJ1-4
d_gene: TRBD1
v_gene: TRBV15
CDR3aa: CATSRDPGTGNEKLFF
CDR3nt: TGTGCCACCAGCAGAGATCCGGGGACAGGGAACGAAAAACTGTTTTTT

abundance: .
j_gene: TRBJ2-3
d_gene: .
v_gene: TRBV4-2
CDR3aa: CASSLERRVTDTQYF
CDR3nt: TGTGCCAGCAGCCTGGAGCGGCGGGTCACAGATACGCAGTATTTT

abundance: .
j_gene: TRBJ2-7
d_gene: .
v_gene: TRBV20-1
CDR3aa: CSARVRGLPF
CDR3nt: TGCAGTGCTAGAGTGAGAGGGCTACCGTTC

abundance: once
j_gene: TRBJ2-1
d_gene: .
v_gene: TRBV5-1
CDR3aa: CASSLQGGEQFF
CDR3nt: TGCGCCAGCAGCTTGCAGGGTGGTGAGCAGTTCTTC

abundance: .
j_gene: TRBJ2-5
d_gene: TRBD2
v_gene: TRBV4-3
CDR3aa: CASSQDAGLGAGGDQETQYF
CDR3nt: TGCGCCAGCAGCCAAGATGCAGGTTTAGGGGCGGGGGGCGACCAAGAGACCCAGTACTTC

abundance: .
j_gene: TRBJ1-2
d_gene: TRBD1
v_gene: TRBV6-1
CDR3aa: CASSNPGQGNRGYTF
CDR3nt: TGTGCCAGCAGCAATCCGGGACAGGGGAATCGTGGCTACACCTTC

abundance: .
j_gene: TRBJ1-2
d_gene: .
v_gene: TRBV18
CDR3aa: CASSPDRVYGYTF
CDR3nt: TGTGCCAGCTCACCGGACAGAGTTTATGGCTACACCTTC

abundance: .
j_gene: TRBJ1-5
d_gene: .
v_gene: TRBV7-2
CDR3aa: CASSSQDSGHGQPQHF
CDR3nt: TGTGCCAGCAGCTCCCAGGACAGTGGTCATGGACAGCCCCAGCATTTT

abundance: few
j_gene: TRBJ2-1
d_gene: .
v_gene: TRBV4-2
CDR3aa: CASSQDLSGEQFF
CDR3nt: TGTGCCAGCAGCCAAGATCTGTCGGGTGAGCAGTTCTTC

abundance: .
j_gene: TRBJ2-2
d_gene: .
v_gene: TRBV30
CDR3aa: CAWTSENTGELFF
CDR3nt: TGTGCCTGGACTAGCGAGAACACCGGGGAGCTGTTTTTT

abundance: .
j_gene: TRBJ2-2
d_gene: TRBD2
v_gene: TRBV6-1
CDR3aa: CASSLAGDPTGELFF
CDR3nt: TGTGCCAGCAGTTTAGCGGGAGACCCCACCGGGGAGCTGTTTTTT

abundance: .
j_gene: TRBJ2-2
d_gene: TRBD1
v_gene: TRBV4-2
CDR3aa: CASSQRQGSGELFF
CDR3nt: TGTGCCAGCAGCCAACGACAGGGATCCGGGGAGCTGTTTTTT

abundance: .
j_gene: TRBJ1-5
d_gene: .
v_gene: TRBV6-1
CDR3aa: CASSEFLSGGSNQPQHF
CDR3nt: TGTGCCAGCAGTGAATTTCTCTCGGGAGGGAGCAATCAGCCCCAGCATTTT